Presented here are 21 T cell receptor beta chains from one specimen sequenced in a study of T cells after yellow fever vaccination. TCRdb itself ran the 5' RACE reads through MiXCR, one entry per CDR3 protein. The sample yields 96,000 or so distinct CDR3 sequences, 8.9% seen once. This material consisted of CD8+ T cells not binding an NS4B(214-222) dextramer, sorted from PBMCs, taken around 14 days after the first yellow fever vaccination. These receptors originate from a man younger than 35 who received the YFV17D yellow fever vaccine.

The chain carries TRBV27 and TRBJ2-5; 11 bases map to TRBD2. Germline-derived CDR1 and CDR2 are MNHEY and SMNVEV (reference sequence). There are 16 residues in the CDR3. V was pared by 7 bases and J by 5 bases, with 12 bases of the junction left unmatched. The CDR3 region has the DNA TGTGCCAGCATGGGAACTAGCGGGGGTCTGAGGGAGACCCAGTACTTC. It specifies CASMGTSGGLRETQYF.

This clonotype was picked up a small number of times. V usage is TRBV15 and J usage is TRBJ2-1; weak D call: TRBD2 (5 bases). The CDR3 contains 15 residues. V was pared by 10 bases and J by 0 bases, with 16 bases between. The germline V gene has CDR1 LNHNV and CDR2 YYDKDF (reference sequence). The CDR3 region has the DNA TGTGCCATCCTTCTCGGGGAGAGCTCCTACAATGAGCAGTTCTTC. It translates to CAILLGESSYNEQFF.

This clonotype was seen a few times. This chain links TRBV29-1 with TRBJ2-5; D tentatively fits TRBD1 or TRBD2 (7 bases each). Germline CDR1 reads SQVTM; CDR2 reads ANQGSEA. V was clipped by 2 bases and J by 3 bases, with 16 bases between them. The CDR3 spans 15 residues. In DNA form, the CDR3 reads TGCAGCGTTGAAAAAGGGAGGGGGCGAGAAGAGACCCAGTACTTC. Translated: CSVEKGRGREETQYF.

This clonotype has only a few counts. J is TRBJ1-1 and V is TRBV7-9, with D hard to call. Trimming shortened V by 11 bases and J by 3 bases, and 13 bases separated the two germline ends. The germline CDR1 and CDR2 sequences are SEHNR and FQNEAQ (reference sequence). There are 12 residues in the CDR3. CDR3 nucleotides: TGTGCCTCCCAATGGAAAGACACTGAAGCTTTCTTT. Its protein product is CASQWKDTEAFF.

This clonotype has more than one count but fewer than ten. The rearrangement joins TRBV5-4 to TRBJ2-7; D is possibly TRBD1 or TRBD2 (5 bases each). The CDR3 spans 14 residues. CDR1 and CDR2 from the germline V gene are SGHNT and YYREEE (reference sequence). Trimming removed 2 bases from V and 6 bases from J, with 15 bases in between. The CDR3 region is CASSFSAGAREQYV. Written as DNA, the CDR3 is TGTGCCAGCAGCTTTTCAGCCGGGGCTCGCGAGCAGTACGTC.

The rearrangement links TRBV6-1 to TRBJ2-7; D tentatively fits TRBD1 or TRBD2 (6 bases each). V was trimmed by 7 bases and J by 6 bases, leaving 19 bases between them. CDR1 MNHNS and CDR2 SASEGT come from the germline V gene. The CDR3 spans 14 residues. The CDR3 here is CASNWEYRDCEQYF. In nucleotides, the CDR3 is TGTGCCAGCAACTGGGAATACAGGGACTGCGAGCAGTACTTC.

The chain recombines TRBV20-1 with TRBJ2-1; 15 bases align to TRBD2. V trimming: 5 bases; J trimming: 8 bases; junction bases outside the gene matches: 4. From germline, CDR1 is DFQATT and CDR2 SNEGSKA (reference sequence). This CDR3 has 14 amino acids. CDR3 sequence (DNA): TGCAGTGCTGGGGGGACTAGCGGGGGGCATGAGCAGTTCTTC. Protein product: CSAGGTSGGHEQFF.

This clonotype has a count of ten or more. The CDR3 DNA is TGTGCCAGCAGTTTATCCGGACAGGGGAACGAGCAGTACTTC. Amino acids: CASSLSGQGNEQYF. This rearrangement joins TRBV27 to TRBJ2-7, with 9 bases fitting TRBD1. From germline, CDR1 is MNHEY and CDR2 SMNVEV (reference sequence). V shed 0 bases and J 5 bases; nucleotides not matched to a gene: 2. There are 14 residues in the CDR3.

This clonotype was counted ten times or more. The chain recombines TRBV12-3 or TRBV12-4 with TRBJ2-1; D is unclear. The CDR3 is made up of 16 amino acids. V was clipped by 5 bases and J by 6 bases, with 20 bases between them. CDR3 DNA: TGTGCCAGCAGTCCAAACGCAGAATACTGGGGCAATGAGCAGTTCTTC. Translated: CASSPNAEYWGNEQFF.

V gene TRBV9 combines with J gene TRBJ2-2, with TRBD2 as a possible D gene (6 bases). The V end lost 0 bases, the J end lost 1 base, and 7 bases lay between the germline ends. The germline CDR1 and CDR2 sequences are SGDLS and YYNGEE. This CDR3 is 15 amino acids long. CDR3 loop: CASSVGGVNTGELFF. The CDR3 region has the DNA TGTGCCAGCAGCGTAGGGGGGGTGAACACCGGGGAGCTGTTTTTT. The variable domain in full, with the rest retrieved from reference TRBV9 and TRBJ2-2, is DSGVTQTPKHLITATGQRVTLRCSPRSGDLSVYWYQQSLDQGLQFLIQYYNGEERAKGNILERFSAQQFPDLHSELNLSSLELGDSALYFCASSVGGVNTGELFFGEGSRLTVL.

The chain couples TRBV7-9 to TRBJ2-1, with no clear D. Per germline, CDR1 SEHNR and CDR2 FQNEAQ (reference sequence). CDR3 length equals 14 residues. V lost 5 bases and J lost 0, with 8 bases in between. CDR3 residues: CASSPSFSYNEQFF. The CDR3 coding sequence is TGTGCCAGCAGCCCTTCCTTCTCCTACAATGAGCAGTTCTTC.

The rearrangement uses TRBV7-9 and TRBJ2-6; possible D gene TRBD1, 6 bases. CDR3 length: 16 amino acids. In germline, CDR1 is SEHNR, CDR2 FQNEAQ (reference sequence). Trimming cost V 6 bases and J 4 bases, with 16 bases left between them. As DNA, the CDR3 is TGTGCCAGCAGATATTCCGAGACAGGCGGGGCCAACGTCCTGACTTTC. Protein product: CASRYSETGGANVLTF.

This chain connects TRBV7-6 to TRBJ2-2; D remains unclear. Trimming took 4 bases from V and 0 from J, leaving 12 bases between them. The CDR3 length is 16 residues. Germline CDR1 SGHVS, CDR2 FNYEAQ. The CDR3 region has the DNA TGTGCCAGCAGCTCTTACTATGCTCCGAACACCGGGGAGCTGTTTTTT. Amino acids: CASSSYYAPNTGELFF. Filled out from reference TRBV7-6 and TRBJ2-2, the complete variable domain reads GAGVSQSPRYKVTKRGQDVALRCDPISGHVSLYWYRQALGQGPEFLTYFNYEAQQDKSGLPNDRFSAERPEGSISTLTIQRTEQRDSAMYRCASSSYYAPNTGELFFGEGSRLTVL.

This clonotype was picked up many times. The CDR3 sequence: CASSPTDNTQYF. CDR3 in DNA: TGTGCCAGCAGCCCGACAGACAATACGCAGTATTTT. This sequence joins TRBV7-6 and TRBJ2-3; D is perhaps TRBD1 (5 bases). This CDR3 spans 12 amino acids. In germline, CDR1 is SGHVS, CDR2 FNYEAQ. V was cut by 5 bases and J by 7 bases, with 10 bases left in between.

This clonotype was detected only a few times. The chain carries TRBV9 and TRBJ2-3; 10 bases agree with TRBD2. This CDR3 has 18 amino acids. CDR1 is SGDLS, CDR2 YYNGEE, per germline. Unmatched junction bases numbered 11, after V lost 0 bases and J lost 4 bases. Written as DNA, the CDR3 is TGTGCCAGCAGCGTAGCTACGGGGCTAGCGGGGGTATCAGATACGCAGTATTTT. It is translated as CASSVATGLAGVSDTQYF.

The chain uses TRBV7-8 and TRBJ1-1; weak D call: TRBD1 (6 bases). The CDR3 totals 15 residues. CDR1 is SGHVS and CDR2 is FQNEAQ in the germline V gene. V was clipped by 3 bases and J by 0 bases, with 11 bases between them. CDR3 sequence: CASSFSGEMNTEAFF. CDR3 nucleotides: TGTGCCAGCAGCTTCTCAGGGGAAATGAACACTGAAGCTTTCTTT.

The chain is built from TRBV9 and TRBJ2-5; perhaps TRBD1 as D (6 bases). Trimming stripped 0 bases from V and 3 bases from J, with 12 bases between. The length of the CDR3 is 15 residues. Germline lookup yields CDR1 SGDLS and CDR2 YYNGEE. The CDR3 sequence is CASSVEGDKKETQYF. CDR3 DNA sequence: TGTGCCAGCAGCGTAGAGGGGGACAAAAAAGAGACCCAGTACTTC. The whole variable domain, filled in from reference TRBV9 and TRBJ2-5, reads DSGVTQTPKHLITATGQRVTLRCSPRSGDLSVYWYQQSLDQGLQFLIQYYNGEERAKGNILERFSAQQFPDLHSELNLSSLELGDSALYFCASSVEGDKKETQYFGPGTRLLVL.

There are a few counts of this clonotype. CDR3 region: CASSIYGQSNQPQHF. CDR3 DNA sequence: TGTGCCAGTAGTATATATGGACAGAGCAATCAGCCCCAGCATTTT. The chain recombines TRBV19 with TRBJ1-5; D is possibly TRBD1 (6 bases). This CDR3 is 15 amino acids long. Germline V gives CDR1 LNHDA, CDR2 SQIVND (reference sequence). The germline V and J ends were trimmed by 2 bases and 1 base, with 9 bases remaining between them.

This clonotype is a singleton in its sample. The chain has TRBV15 and TRBJ1-1, with TRBD1 matching over 9 bases. Germline CDR1 and CDR2: LNHNV and YYDKDF (reference sequence). The CDR3 has 14 residues. J gave up 8 bases and V 1 base, and 5 bases lay outside the gene matches. The CDR3 bases are TGTGCCACCAGCAGAGCCATAGGGACAGGGGAAGCTTTCTTT. Its protein product is CATSRAIGTGEAFF.

This clonotype has more than one count but fewer than ten. The rearrangement uses TRBV29-1 and TRBJ1-3, with D possibly TRBD1 on 5 matching bases. This CDR3 has 15 amino acids. The V gene's germline CDR1 is SQVTM and CDR2 ANQGSEA. Trimming shortened V by 7 bases and J by 0 bases, and 16 bases separated the two germline ends. The CDR3: CSAELPGFSGNTIYF. The CDR3 coding sequence is TGCAGCGCCGAATTACCAGGGTTCTCTGGAAACACCATATATTTT.

This clonotype was picked up a small number of times. The V and J genes are TRBV3-1 and TRBJ1-6, with 8 bases matching TRBD1. CDR3 length equals 16 residues. J gave up 7 bases and V 5 bases, and 10 bases lay outside the gene matches. Germline CDR1 and CDR2: LGHDT and YNNKEL (reference sequence). CDR3 in amino acids: CASSETGDERNSPLHF. As DNA, the CDR3 is TGTGCCAGCAGCGAGACAGGGGACGAACGCAATTCACCCCTCCACTTT.